The subject of this entry is one TCR beta chain. Some clones are missing from TCRdb's copy, which holds only in-frame ones; the method was immunoSEQ multiplex PCR. The data hold some 450,000 clones, with approximately 71% observed a single time. The data derive from a study of shared clonotypes between healthy human individuals. The receptor was isolated from a woman aged 40 to 50 in good health. Some clones in this sample may be carry-over from other donors' samples. Sequencing used PBMCs.

The CDR3 loop is CASSSRGSSGANVLTF. DNA of the CDR3: TGTGCCAGCAGCTCTAGAGGGAGCTCTGGGGCCAACGTCCTGACTTTC. This chain connects TRBV11-3 to TRBJ2-6, with a weak D call TRBD2 (5 bases). This CDR3 region has 16 residues. The V gene's germline CDR1 is SGHNT and CDR2 YENEEA. V shed 4 bases and J shed 0 bases, with 10 bases lying between them.